Detailed here is one T cell receptor beta chain. The data belong to a study of blood T cell repertoires in COVID-19. Overall study: There were acute and convalescent COVID-19 samples, and they came from the United States, Italy and Spain. From T cells, B-cell-depleted T cells, or PBMCs came the material, which was cDNA or gDNA.

In the study's own analysis: Amplification of reference gene primers provided the estimated nucleated cell counts. Assay used: immunoSEQ multiplex PCR; TCRdb lists only in-frame clones, some missing. The V and J calls and the clone size are those of that table, but D and trimming were determined from the DNA. This sample has tens of thousands of clones, with around 80% found just once. CDR1 and CDR2 (germline): SNHLY, FYNNEI. This CDR3 comprises 13 residues. The V gene end was trimmed by 8 bases and the J gene end by 0 bases; junction bases not matched to a gene: 3. The source of this sequence is a human donor in a cohort sampled during active COVID-19. What was sequenced was peripheral blood. The chain is built from TRBV2 and TRBJ1-2; 7 bases map to TRBD1. In nucleotides, the CDR3 is TGTGCCAGCCAGACAGGGTCTAACTATGGCTACACCTTC. Its translation: CASQTGSNYGYTF.